This T cell receptor (beta chain) originates from a study of neurological immune-mediated disorders. Regarding the study as a whole: HTLV-1-associated myelopathy ranked highest for TCR clonal expansion and multiple sclerosis lowest, beneath healthy controls. There was no clinical or MRI feature that was associated with the multiple sclerosis repertoire cluster.

This clonotype appeared many times. Antigen: not known. Every sequencing run produced over 180 million TCR-beta sequences that came from 15-18 subjects. TCRdb used MiXCR to reprocess the 5' RACE reads, holding one entry per CDR3 protein. The data show tens of thousands of distinct CDR3 sequences, around 3.5% seen once. CDR1 and CDR2 from the germline V gene are MNHNS and SASEGT. This CDR3 region has 14 residues. Trimming shortened V by 0 bases and J by 6 bases, and 11 bases separated the two germline ends. The source material was PBMCs. The clonotype comes from a middle-aged man with multiple sclerosis. The V call is TRBV6-1, the J call TRBJ1-2; no reliable D call. DNA for the CDR3: TGTGCCAGCAGTGAAGCGCTAGGGTTTCATGGCTACACCTTC. Translated, it gives CASSEALGFHGYTF.